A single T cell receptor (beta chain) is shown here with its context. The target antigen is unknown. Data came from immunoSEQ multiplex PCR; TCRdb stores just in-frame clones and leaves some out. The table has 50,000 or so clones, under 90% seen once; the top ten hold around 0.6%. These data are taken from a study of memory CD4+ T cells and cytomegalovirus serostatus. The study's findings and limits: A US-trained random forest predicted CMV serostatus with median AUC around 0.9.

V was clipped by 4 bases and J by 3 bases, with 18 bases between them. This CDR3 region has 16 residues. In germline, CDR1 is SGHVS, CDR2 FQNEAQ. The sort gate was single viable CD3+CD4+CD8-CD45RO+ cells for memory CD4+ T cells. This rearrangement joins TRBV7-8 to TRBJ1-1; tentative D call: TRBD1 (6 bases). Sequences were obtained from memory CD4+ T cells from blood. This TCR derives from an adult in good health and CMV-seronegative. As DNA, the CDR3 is TGTGCCAGCAGCTCACTACCAGGGGCGGGGGACACTGAAGCTTTCTTT. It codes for CASSSLPGAGDTEAFF.